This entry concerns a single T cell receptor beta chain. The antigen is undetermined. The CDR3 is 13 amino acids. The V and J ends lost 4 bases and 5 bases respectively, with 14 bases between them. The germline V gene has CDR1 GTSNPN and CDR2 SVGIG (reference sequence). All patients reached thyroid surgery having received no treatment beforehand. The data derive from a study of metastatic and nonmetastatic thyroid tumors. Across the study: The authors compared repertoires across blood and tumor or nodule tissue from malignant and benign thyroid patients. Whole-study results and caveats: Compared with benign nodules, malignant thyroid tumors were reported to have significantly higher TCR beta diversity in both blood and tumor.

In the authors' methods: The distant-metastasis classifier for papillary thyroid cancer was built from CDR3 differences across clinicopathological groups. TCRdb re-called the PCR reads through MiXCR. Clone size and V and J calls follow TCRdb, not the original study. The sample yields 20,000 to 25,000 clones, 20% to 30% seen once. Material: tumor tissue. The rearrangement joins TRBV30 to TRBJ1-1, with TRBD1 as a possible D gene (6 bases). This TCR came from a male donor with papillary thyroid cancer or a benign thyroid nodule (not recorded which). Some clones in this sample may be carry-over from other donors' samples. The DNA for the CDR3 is TGTGCCTGGACGAGGACAGTGGGGACTGAAGCTTTCTTT. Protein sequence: CAWTRTVGTEAFF. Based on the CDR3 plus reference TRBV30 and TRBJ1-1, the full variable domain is SQTIHQWPATLVQPVGSPLSLECTVEGTSNPNLYWYRQAAGRGLQLLFYSVGIGQISSEVPQNLSASRPQDRQFILSSKKLLLSDSGFYLCAWTRTVGTEAFFGQGTRLTVV.